The 25 T cell receptor beta chains given below trace back to one sample, sequenced in a study of Ad26.COV2.S vaccination and SARS-CoV-2 variants. Treatment: some 19 received Ad26.COV2.S at low or high dose, single or two shots; roughly five received placebo; per-sample allocation not given. Sampling was done on day 63 after the first vaccine or placebo injection. The data were produced by immunoSEQ multiplex PCR, yet TCRdb's version contains in-frame clones alone and is incomplete. The sample consists of about 320,000 clones, around four fifths of them appearing once. The sample consisted of peripheral blood, taken in a trial of Ad26.COV2.S vaccine versus placebo. Receptor source: a person aged 18-65 years who received the Ad26.COV2.S COVID-19 vaccine or a placebo.

The J gene is TRBJ2-4, the V gene TRBV19; D uncertain. The CDR3 runs to 11 residues. V lost 10 bases, J lost 7 bases, and 11 bases lay in between. CDR1 and CDR2 from the germline V gene are LNHDA and SQIVND (reference sequence). The CDR3 is CATQDRNIQYF. For the CDR3, the DNA is TGTGCCACCCAGGATCGCAACATTCAGTACTTC.

CDR3 nucleotides: TGTGCAAGTCGCTTAGCGTGGGACAGGGTATCCGAGCAGTACTTC. This sequence encodes CASRLAWDRVSEQYF. J is TRBJ2-7 and V is TRBV12-2; TRBD1 was called by the table and not checked on the DNA. TRBV12-2 is labeled a pseudogene. The CDR3 spans 15 residues.

The chain combines TRBV24-1 with TRBJ1-6; 8 bases agree with TRBD1. This CDR3 spans 18 amino acids. In germline, CDR1 is KGHDR, CDR2 SFDVKD. V shed 3 bases, J shed 14 bases, and the junction held 20 bases outside the gene matches. The CDR3, as DNA: TGTGCCACCAGTGATGAAGTCGATCAGGGGGCAGAAATCTGTACCCTCCACTTT. This sequence encodes CATSDEVDQGAEICTLHF.

This chain links TRBV30 with TRBJ2-3; 9 bases line up with TRBD1. There are 15 residues in the CDR3. CDR1 is GTSNPN, CDR2 SVGIG, per germline (reference sequence). After removal of 5 bases from V and 0 bases from J, the junction contained 6 bases not matched to a gene. Here the CDR3 reads CAWDRTGVSTDTQYF. DNA of the CDR3: TGTGCCTGGGACCGGACAGGGGTTAGCACAGATACGCAGTATTTT.

The chain uses TRBV4-1 and TRBJ2-1; either TRBD1 or TRBD2 may fit D (5 bases each). CDR1 and CDR2 from the germline V gene are MGHRA and YSYEKL. The ends were cut back, 4 bases at V and 4 bases at J, with 17 bases in the middle. This CDR3 spans 16 amino acids. CDR3 protein: CASSPRIGAGYNEQFF. The CDR3 nucleotides read TGCGCCAGCAGCCCTCGGATCGGGGCCGGTTACAATGAGCAGTTCTTC.

The chain is built from TRBV10-3 and TRBJ2-6; the D gene is possibly TRBD2 (5 bases). V lost 4 bases and J lost 4, with 11 bases in between. Germline V gene sequence: CDR1 ENHRY, CDR2 SYGVKD. This CDR3 contains 15 residues. The CDR3 is CAISGRDSGANVLTF. CDR3 sequence (DNA): TGTGCCATCAGTGGTCGGGATTCCGGGGCCAACGTCCTGACTTTC.

CDR3 coding DNA: TGTGCCAGCAGCTTGGGGGTAGCGGCGAGCACAGATACGCAGTATTTT. Encoded protein: CASSLGVAASTDTQYF. This chain uses TRBV5-4 with TRBJ2-3; D may be TRBD2 (6 bases). Germline CDR1 is SGHNT and CDR2 is YYREEE (reference sequence). The V gene lost 0 bases and the J gene lost 0 bases, with 11 bases spanning the gap. The CDR3 totals 16 residues.

The rearrangement joins TRBV25-1 to TRBJ2-7; D possibly corresponds to TRBD1 (7 bases). Between the trimmed V and J ends, which lost 2 bases and 5 bases, there was a span of 16 bases. This CDR3 is built from 15 residues. Germline V gene data show CDR1 as MGHDK and CDR2 as SYGVNS. The CDR3 sequence: CASSESRGAMDEQYF. In nucleotides, the CDR3 is TGTGCCAGCAGTGAAAGCAGGGGGGCTATGGACGAGCAGTACTTC.

This chain uses TRBV18 with TRBJ2-7; D ambiguous. The V gene lost 0 bases and the J gene lost 0 bases, with 6 bases spanning the gap. The germline gives CDR1 KGHSH, CDR2 LQKENI. This CDR3 is 14 amino acids long. This chain's CDR3 is CASSPPTYSYEQYF. CDR3 nucleotide sequence: TGTGCCAGCTCACCACCAACTTACTCCTACGAGCAGTACTTC. Using reference TRBV18 and TRBJ2-7 for the parts outside the CDR3, the full variable domain is NAGVMQNPRHLVRRRGQEARLRCSPMKGHSHVYWYRQLPEEGLKFMVYLQKENIIDESGMPKERFSAEFPKEGPSILRIQQVVRGDSAAYFCASSPPTYSYEQYFGPGTRLTVT.

This chain uses TRBV9 with TRBJ2-1, with 7 positions matching TRBD2. From germline, CDR1 is SGDLS and CDR2 YYNGEE. The CDR3 length is 14 residues. V lost 0 bases, J lost 5 bases, and 2 bases stayed unmatched. The DNA of the CDR3 is TGTGCCAGCAGCGTAGGCGGGAGTAACAATGAGCAGTTCTTC. The encoded protein is CASSVGGSNNEQFF.

V and J are TRBV14 and TRBJ1-6; the match to TRBD1 covers 7 bases. V was pared by 4 bases and J by 9 bases, with 15 bases of the junction left unmatched. CDR1 is SGHDN, CDR2 FVKESK, per germline. The CDR3 runs 17 residues. The CDR3: CASSLRIITGVGSPLHF. CDR3 coding DNA: TGTGCCAGCAGCCTCCGAATTATAACAGGGGTTGGTTCACCCCTCCACTTT.

This chain's CDR3 is CASSLGSDKLRGYTF. CDR3 bases: TGTGCCAGCAGTTTGGGTTCAGACAAACTTCGAGGCTACACCTTC. V is TRBV28 and J is TRBJ1-2; D is undetermined. This CDR3 comprises 15 residues. Trimming pared 3 bases from V and 8 bases from J, leaving 19 bases between. The germline V gene has CDR1 MDHEN and CDR2 SYDVKM.

This chain uses TRBV9 with TRBJ2-4; no clear D. The germline V gene encodes CDR1 SGDLS and CDR2 YYNGEE. The CDR3 loop spans 16 amino acids. V gave up 0 bases and J gave up 0 bases, with 10 bases separating them. Here the CDR3 reads CASSVGGILAKNIQYF. The CDR3 DNA sequence: TGTGCCAGCAGCGTAGGGGGAATCCTAGCCAAAAACATTCAGTACTTC. Together with reference TRBV9 and TRBJ2-4, the CDR3 gives the full variable domain: DSGVTQTPKHLITATGQRVTLRCSPRSGDLSVYWYQQSLDQGLQFLIQYYNGEERAKGNILERFSAQQFPDLHSELNLSSLELGDSALYFCASSVGGILAKNIQYFGAGTRLSVL.

CDR3 region: CASSFEGGYGYTF. The CDR3 DNA follows: TGCGCCAGCAGCTTTGAGGGAGGCTATGGCTACACCTTC. The chain combines TRBV5-1 with TRBJ1-2; D unresolved. Trimming shortened V by 2 bases and J by 4 bases, and 9 bases separated the two germline ends. The CDR3 contains 13 residues. Germline V gene lookup returns CDR1 SGHRS and CDR2 YFSETQ. The full variable domain, its missing parts supplied by reference TRBV5-1 and TRBJ1-2, is KAGVTQTPRYLIKTRGQQVTLSCSPISGHRSVSWYQQTPGQGLQFLFEYFSETQRNKGNFPGRFSGRQFSNSRSEMNVSTLELGDSALYLCASSFEGGYGYTFGSGTRLTVV.

This chain's CDR3 is CASSLAVGLNTEAFF. The DNA for the CDR3 is TGCGCCAGCAGCTTGGCCGTGGGCCTGAACACTGAAGCTTTCTTT. The chain links TRBV5-1 to TRBJ1-1; D is unclear. Trimming took off 0 bases at V and 0 bases at J, with 9 bases between the two ends. The germline CDR1 and CDR2 sequences are SGHRS and YFSETQ. The CDR3 length is 15 residues.

Turning to this clone: Other DNA sequences from this sample encode an identical CDR3 as well. The J gene is TRBJ2-7, the V gene TRBV19; TRBD1 matches 9 bases. The CDR3 contains 15 residues. Germline values: CDR1 LNHDA, CDR2 SQIVND (reference sequence). V dropped 3 bases and J dropped 4; count of bases not matched to a gene: 7. The CDR3 protein is CASSISGTGTYEQYF. CDR3 sequence (DNA): TGTGCCAGTAGTATCTCCGGGACAGGGACATACGAGCAGTACTTC.

This clone occurred once. V and J are TRBV28 and TRBJ2-1; D could derive from TRBD1 or TRBD2 (5 bases each). Germline V gene lookup returns CDR1 MDHEN and CDR2 SYDVKM. Trimming took off 2 bases at V and 8 bases at J, with 16 bases between the two ends. This CDR3 has 15 residues. The CDR3 reads CASSLEGPPLDEQFF. CDR3 bases: TGTGCCAGCAGTTTAGAGGGACCCCCCCTGGATGAGCAGTTCTTC.

Concerning this clone: The sample contains more than one DNA sequence encoding this CDR3. The rearrangement uses TRBV18 and TRBJ2-2; D is undetermined. Trimming shortened V by 2 bases and J by 1 base, and 5 bases separated the two germline ends. Germline CDR1 KGHSH, CDR2 LQKENI. The CDR3 consists of 14 residues. The CDR3 sequence: CASSPGGNTGELFF. The DNA of the CDR3 is TGTGCCAGCTCACCAGGCGGGAACACCGGGGAGCTGTTTTTT.

The chain combines TRBV7-9 with TRBJ1-5; D ambiguous. V was shortened by 3 bases and J by 7 bases, with 13 bases between the two germline ends. This CDR3 spans 14 amino acids. In germline, CDR1 is SEHNR, CDR2 FQNEAQ (reference sequence). As DNA, the CDR3 is TGTGCCAGCAGCTTTCCTAAACGAAACCAGCCCCAGCATTTT. It is translated as CASSFPKRNQPQHF.

J is TRBJ1-1 and V is TRBV18; maybe TRBD1 (6 bases). Trimming cost V 5 bases and J 4 bases, with 11 bases left between them. CDR1 is KGHSH and CDR2 is LQKENI in the germline V gene. The CDR3 extends over 13 amino acids. The CDR3 reads CASSKQDSTEAFF. The CDR3 coding sequence is TGTGCCAGCTCAAAACAGGACAGCACTGAAGCTTTCTTT.

The chain recombines TRBV5-6 with TRBJ1-3; the D gene is possibly TRBD1 (5 bases). Germline assignment: CDR1 SGHDT and CDR2 YYEEEE. CDR3 length equals 15 residues. The ends were cut back, 4 bases at V and 0 bases at J, with 11 bases in the middle. The CDR3 nucleotides are TGTGCCAGCAGCGAGGGGCCTAGCTCTGGAAACACCATATATTTT. The encoded protein is CASSEGPSSGNTIYF.

The chain links TRBV3-1 (or the pseudogene TRBV3-2) to TRBJ1-2, with D unclear. The ends were cut back, 0 bases at V and 7 bases at J, with 12 bases in the middle. Germline V lookup: CDR1 LGHDT, CDR2 YNNKEL (reference sequence). This CDR3 region has 14 residues. This chain's CDR3 is CASSQDVTYSGYTF. The CDR3 DNA reads as TGTGCCAGCAGCCAAGATGTAACGTATAGTGGCTACACCTTC.

The chain combines TRBV2 with TRBJ1-2; D perhaps matches TRBD1 (6 bases). CDR1 SNHLY and CDR2 FYNNEI come from the germline V gene. Trimming stripped 7 bases from V and 7 bases from J, with 22 bases between. The CDR3 has 15 amino acids. DNA for the CDR3: TGTGCCAGCACCCTGACAGGCGATCGGCTGGGTGGCTACACCTTC. It specifies CASTLTGDRLGGYTF.

The V and J genes are TRBV5-4 and TRBJ1-1; 8 nucleotides agree with TRBD1. CDR3 size: 16 residues. The germline V gene encodes CDR1 SGHNT and CDR2 YYREEE (reference sequence). V was clipped by 3 bases and J by 5 bases; unmatched bases: 12. CDR3 DNA sequence: TGTGCCAGCAGCTCTGGACAGGGCAGCGGAAGGACTGAAGCTTTCTTT. This sequence encodes CASSSGQGSGRTEAFF.

The CDR3 is CAISELGARGEQYF. The CDR3 region has the DNA TGTGCCATCAGTGAGTTGGGGGCTAGGGGCGAGCAGTACTTC. The genes are TRBV10-3 and TRBJ2-7, with a tentative D call TRBD1 (6 bases). The V gene's germline CDR1 is ENHRY and CDR2 SYGVKD. Deletions cut 1 base from V and 6 bases from J, with 13 bases between. This CDR3 spans 14 amino acids.